This T cell receptor (beta chain) was identified during a study of cytomegalovirus exposure and HLA in healthy donors. Overall study results and limits: The study listed roughly 160 cytomegalovirus-associated TCR beta chains.

The study ran its PCR with 60 Vbeta and 13 Jbeta primers. The authors' processing: An analysis that came later counted 73 million or so unique TCR beta chains, 9 million to 12 million shared. Assay used: immunoSEQ multiplex PCR; TCRdb lists only in-frame clones, some missing. The DNA gave D and trimming, while V, J and clone size come from that table. Its listing shows approximately 140,000 clones. Between the trimmed V and J ends, which lost 5 bases and 6 bases, there was a span of 13 bases. The CDR3 is 14 residues long. Germline V CDR1 and CDR2: LNHDA, SQIVND (reference sequence). About this clone: As yet, its antigen is unknown.

The receptor's source is a woman aged 18-29 years in good health and CMV-seronegative. The sequenced material came from PBMCs. This chain links TRBV19 with TRBJ2-2; D gene ambiguous. The CDR3 nucleotides are TGTGCCAGTAGTCTCGCCCGCGGCGCCGGGGAGCTGTTTTTT. Encoded protein: CASSLARGAGELFF.